This T cell receptor beta chain appears in the sequencing data of a study of read filtering for tumor transcriptome and immune sequencing. Study observations and caveats: Sorted CD138-negative bone marrow cells were not purified T cells. Even smaller IR-seq throughput identified most shared clonotypes.

Trimming at V came to 5 bases and at J to 5 bases, leaving 5 bases not matched to a gene. CDR1 is SGHTA, CDR2 FQGTGA, per germline. This CDR3 contains 13 residues. The library was built from about 400 ng RNA with molecular barcoded adaptors for alpha/delta and beta/gamma chains. TCRdb itself ran the reads through MiXCR, one entry per CDR3 protein. Here the sample spans around 60,000 distinct CDR3 sequences, approximately 19% being singletons. This clonotype was recorded at least ten times. Its antigen is as yet unknown. The sample taken for sequencing was a population of CD138-negative cells sorted from bone marrow. The receptor comes from a donor at least 40 years old with multiple myeloma. This chain joins TRBV7-3 and TRBJ2-5, with 7 bases lining up with TRBD1. CDR3 in amino acids: CASSATGLETQYF. CDR3 bases: TGTGCCAGCAGCGCGACAGGGCTGGAGACCCAGTACTTC.